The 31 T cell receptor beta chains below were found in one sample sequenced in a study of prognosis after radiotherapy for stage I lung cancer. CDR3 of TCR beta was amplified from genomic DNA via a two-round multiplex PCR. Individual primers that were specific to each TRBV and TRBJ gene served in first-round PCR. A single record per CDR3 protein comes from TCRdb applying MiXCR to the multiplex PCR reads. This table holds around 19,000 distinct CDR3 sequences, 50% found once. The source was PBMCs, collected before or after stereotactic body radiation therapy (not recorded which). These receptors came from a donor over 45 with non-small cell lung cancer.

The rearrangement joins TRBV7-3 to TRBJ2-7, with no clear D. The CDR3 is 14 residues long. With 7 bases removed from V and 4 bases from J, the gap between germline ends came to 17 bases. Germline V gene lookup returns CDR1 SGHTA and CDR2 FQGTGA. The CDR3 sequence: CASTIVGSWYEQYF. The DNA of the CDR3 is TGTGCCAGCACCATAGTGGGTAGTTGGTACGAGCAGTACTTC.

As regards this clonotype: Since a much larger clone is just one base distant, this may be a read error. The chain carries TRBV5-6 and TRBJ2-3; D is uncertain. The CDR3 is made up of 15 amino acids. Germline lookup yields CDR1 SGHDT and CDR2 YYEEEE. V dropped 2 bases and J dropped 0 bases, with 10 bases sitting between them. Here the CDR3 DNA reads TGTGCCAGCAGCTTTGGGCATCCTAGCACAGATACGCAGTATTTT. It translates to CASSFGHPSTDTQYF.

This CDR3 is CASSEGAGGQGKLFF. CDR3 in DNA: TGTGCCAGCAGTGAAGGTGCGGGGGGCCAGGGGAAACTGTTTTTT. The V call is TRBV6-1, the J call TRBJ1-4; D might be TRBD1 (6 bases). There are 15 residues in the CDR3. V lost 1 base to trimming and J lost 11 bases, with 17 bases between them. The germline gives CDR1 MNHNS, CDR2 SASEGT.

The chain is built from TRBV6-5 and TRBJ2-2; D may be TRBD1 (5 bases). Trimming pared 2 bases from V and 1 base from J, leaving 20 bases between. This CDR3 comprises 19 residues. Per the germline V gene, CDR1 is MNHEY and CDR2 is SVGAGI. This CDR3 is CASSYPRVKQALNTGELFF. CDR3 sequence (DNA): TGTGCCAGCAGTTACCCCAGGGTTAAGCAGGCCCTGAACACCGGGGAGCTGTTTTTT.

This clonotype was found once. CDR3 sequence reads: CASKYEAGDHEQYF. The CDR3 nucleotides are TGTGCCAGCAAGTATGAAGCGGGAGATCACGAGCAGTACTTC. The chain has TRBV6-2 or TRBV6-3 and TRBJ2-7, with 8 bases matching TRBD2. Germline V gene lookup returns CDR1 MNHEY and CDR2 SVGEGT. This CDR3 is 14 amino acids long. V shed 7 bases and J 5 bases; nucleotides not matched to a gene: 10.

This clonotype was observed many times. CDR3 sequence: CATSRDGTGDGEFF. The CDR3, as DNA: TGTGCCACCAGCAGAGATGGGACAGGGGATGGGGAGTTCTTC. The V gene is TRBV15, the J gene TRBJ2-1, with 10 bases lining up with TRBD1. J gave up 14 bases and V 0 bases, and 7 bases lay outside the gene matches. Germline-derived CDR1 and CDR2 are LNHNV and YYDKDF (reference sequence). The CDR3 consists of 14 residues.

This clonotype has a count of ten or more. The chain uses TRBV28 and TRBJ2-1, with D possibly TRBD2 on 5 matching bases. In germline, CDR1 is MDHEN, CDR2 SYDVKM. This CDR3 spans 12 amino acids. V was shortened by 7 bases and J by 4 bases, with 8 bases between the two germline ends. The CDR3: CASTGNYNEQFF. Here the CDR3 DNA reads TGTGCCAGCACCGGGAATTACAATGAGCAGTTCTTC.

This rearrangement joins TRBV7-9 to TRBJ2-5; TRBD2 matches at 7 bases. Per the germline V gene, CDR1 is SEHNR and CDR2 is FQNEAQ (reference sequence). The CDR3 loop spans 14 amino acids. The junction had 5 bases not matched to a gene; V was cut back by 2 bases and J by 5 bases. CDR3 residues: CASSLRRELETQYF. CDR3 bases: TGTGCCAGCAGCTTAAGGCGGGAGCTTGAGACCCAGTACTTC.

This CDR3 reads CASTRTSGRLEQFF. As DNA, the CDR3 is TGTGCCAGCACCCGGACTAGCGGGAGGCTTGAGCAGTTCTTC. This sequence joins TRBV28 and TRBJ2-1, with 14 positions matching TRBD2. Unmatched junction bases numbered 5, after V lost 7 bases and J lost 9 bases. This CDR3 is built from 14 residues. Germline values: CDR1 MDHEN, CDR2 SYDVKM.

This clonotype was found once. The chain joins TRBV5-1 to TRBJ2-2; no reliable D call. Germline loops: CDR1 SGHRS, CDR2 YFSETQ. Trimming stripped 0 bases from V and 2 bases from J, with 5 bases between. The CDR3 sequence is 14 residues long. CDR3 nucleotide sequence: TGCGCCAGCAGCTTGGTAGGAAACACCGGGGAGCTGTTTTTT. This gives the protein CASSLVGNTGELFF.

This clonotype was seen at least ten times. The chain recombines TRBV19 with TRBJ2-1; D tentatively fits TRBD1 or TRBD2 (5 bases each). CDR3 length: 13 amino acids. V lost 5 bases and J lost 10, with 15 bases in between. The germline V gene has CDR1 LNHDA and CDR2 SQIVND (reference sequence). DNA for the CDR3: TGTGCCAGTAGTCCAAGGACCCGGGGCGAGCAGTTCTTC. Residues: CASSPRTRGEQFF.

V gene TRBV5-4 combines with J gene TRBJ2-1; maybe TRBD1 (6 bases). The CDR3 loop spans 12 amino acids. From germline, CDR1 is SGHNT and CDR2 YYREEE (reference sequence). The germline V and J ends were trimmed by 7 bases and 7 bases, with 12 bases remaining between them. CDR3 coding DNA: TGTGCCAGCGGGAACAGGGAAAATGAGCAGTTCTTC. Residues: CASGNRENEQFF.

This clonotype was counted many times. CDR3 protein: CSVSSGVSYEQYF. Written as DNA, the CDR3 is TGCAGCGTTTCTAGCGGCGTCTCCTACGAGCAGTACTTC. The V gene is TRBV29-1, the J gene TRBJ2-7; 7 nucleotides line up with TRBD2. Germline-derived CDR1 and CDR2 are SQVTM and ANQGSEA. The CDR3 totals 13 residues. V was pared by 5 bases and J by 0 bases, with 4 bases of the junction left unmatched.

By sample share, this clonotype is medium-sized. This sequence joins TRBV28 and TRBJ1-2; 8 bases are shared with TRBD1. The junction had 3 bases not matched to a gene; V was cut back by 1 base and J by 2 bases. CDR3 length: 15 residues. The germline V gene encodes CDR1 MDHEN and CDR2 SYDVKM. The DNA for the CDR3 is TGTGCCAGCAGTTTATCCCGGACAGGGAACTATGGCTACACCTTC. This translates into CASSLSRTGNYGYTF.

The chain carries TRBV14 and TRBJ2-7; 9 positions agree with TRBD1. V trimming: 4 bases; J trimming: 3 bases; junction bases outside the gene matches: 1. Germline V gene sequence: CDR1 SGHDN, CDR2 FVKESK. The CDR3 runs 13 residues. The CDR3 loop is CASSRDRDYEQYF. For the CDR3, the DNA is TGTGCCAGCAGCCGGGACAGGGACTACGAGCAGTACTTC.

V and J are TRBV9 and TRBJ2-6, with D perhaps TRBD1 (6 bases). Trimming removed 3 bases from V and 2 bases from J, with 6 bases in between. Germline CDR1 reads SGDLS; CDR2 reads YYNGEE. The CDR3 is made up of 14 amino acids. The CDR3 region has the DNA TGTGCCAGCAGCGCAGGGGCTGGGGCCAACGTCCTGACTTTC. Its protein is CASSAGAGANVLTF.

The CDR3 region has the DNA TGTGCCAGCAGCACTGACACCCCCGGTCTACTCGGGGATACCCAGTACTTC. It is translated as CASSTDTPGLLGDTQYF. The V gene is TRBV6-4, the J gene TRBJ2-5, with TRBD2 as a possible D gene (5 bases). V lost 6 bases and J 8 bases, leaving 28 bases between the germline ends. Germline V CDR1 and CDR2: MRHNA, SNTAGT. This CDR3 contains 17 residues.

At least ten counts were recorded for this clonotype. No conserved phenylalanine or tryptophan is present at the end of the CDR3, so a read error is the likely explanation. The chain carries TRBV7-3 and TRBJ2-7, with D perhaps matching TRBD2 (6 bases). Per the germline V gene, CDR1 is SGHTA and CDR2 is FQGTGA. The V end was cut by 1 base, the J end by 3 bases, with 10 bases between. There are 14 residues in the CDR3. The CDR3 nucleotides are TGTGCCAGCAGCTTAAACGCGGGGAACTACGAGCAGTACTAC. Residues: CASSLNAGNYEQYY.

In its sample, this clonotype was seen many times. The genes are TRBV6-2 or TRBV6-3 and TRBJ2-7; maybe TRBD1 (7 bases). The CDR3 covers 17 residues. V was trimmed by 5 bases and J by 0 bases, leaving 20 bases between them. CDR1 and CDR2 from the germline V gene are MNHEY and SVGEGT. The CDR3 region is CASSPHPNRGLSYEQYF. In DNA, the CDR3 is TGTGCCAGCAGTCCCCACCCTAACAGGGGACTCTCCTACGAGCAGTACTTC.

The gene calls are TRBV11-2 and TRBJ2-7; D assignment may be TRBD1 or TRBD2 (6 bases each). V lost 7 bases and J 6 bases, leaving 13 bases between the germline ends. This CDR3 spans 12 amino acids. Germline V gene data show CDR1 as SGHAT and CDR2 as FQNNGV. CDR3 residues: CASTRGGFEQYF. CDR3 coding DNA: TGTGCCAGCACCCGAGGGGGGTTCGAGCAGTACTTC.

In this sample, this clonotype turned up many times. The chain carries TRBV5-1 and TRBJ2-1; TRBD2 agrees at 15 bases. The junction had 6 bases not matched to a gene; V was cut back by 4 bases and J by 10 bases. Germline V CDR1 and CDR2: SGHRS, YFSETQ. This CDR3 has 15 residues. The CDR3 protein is CASSLGTSGRHEQFF. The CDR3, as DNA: TGCGCCAGCAGCCTCGGGACTAGCGGGAGGCACGAGCAGTTCTTC. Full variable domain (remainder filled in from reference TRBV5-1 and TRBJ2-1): KAGVTQTPRYLIKTRGQQVTLSCSPISGHRSVSWYQQTPGQGLQFLFEYFSETQRNKGNFPGRFSGRQFSNSRSEMNVSTLELGDSALYLCASSLGTSGRHEQFFGPGTRLTVL.

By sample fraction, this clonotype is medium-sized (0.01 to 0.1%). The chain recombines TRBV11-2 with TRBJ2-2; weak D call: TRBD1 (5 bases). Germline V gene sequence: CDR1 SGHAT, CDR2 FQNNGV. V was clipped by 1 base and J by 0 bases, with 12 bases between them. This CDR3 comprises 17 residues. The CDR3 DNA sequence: TGTGCCAGCAGCTTAGCAAGGGGATCGGCGAACACCGGGGAGCTGTTTTTT. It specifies CASSLARGSANTGELFF.

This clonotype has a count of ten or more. The CDR3 reads CASGYRAGANVLTF. As DNA, the CDR3 is TGTGCCAGCGGGTACAGGGCTGGGGCCAACGTCCTGACTTTC. This chain connects TRBV28 to TRBJ2-6; possible D gene TRBD1, 6 bases. Germline V gene sequence: CDR1 MDHEN, CDR2 SYDVKM. The V end lost 8 bases, the J end lost 2 bases, and 10 bases lay between the germline ends. CDR3 size: 14 residues.

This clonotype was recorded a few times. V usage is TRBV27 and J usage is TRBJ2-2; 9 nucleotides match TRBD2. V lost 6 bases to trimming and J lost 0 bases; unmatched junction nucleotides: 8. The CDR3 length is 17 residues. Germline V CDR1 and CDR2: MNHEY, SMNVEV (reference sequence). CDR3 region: CASSLSSGTANTGELFF. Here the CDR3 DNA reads TGTGCCAGCAGCCTTTCTAGCGGGACCGCGAACACCGGGGAGCTGTTTTTT.

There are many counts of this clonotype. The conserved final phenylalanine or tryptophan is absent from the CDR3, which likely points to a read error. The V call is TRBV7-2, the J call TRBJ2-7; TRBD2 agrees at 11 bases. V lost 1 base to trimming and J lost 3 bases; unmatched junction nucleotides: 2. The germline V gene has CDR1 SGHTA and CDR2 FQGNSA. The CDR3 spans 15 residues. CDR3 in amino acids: CASSLGGLAGYEQYL. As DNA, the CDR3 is TGTGCCAGCAGCTTAGGTGGACTAGCGGGCTACGAGCAGTACCTC.

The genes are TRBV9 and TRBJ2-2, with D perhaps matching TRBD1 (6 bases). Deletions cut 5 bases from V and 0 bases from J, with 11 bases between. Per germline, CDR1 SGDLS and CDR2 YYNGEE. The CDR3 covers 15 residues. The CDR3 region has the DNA TGTGCCAGCAGGACCGGGACAACGAACACCGGGGAGCTGTTTTTT. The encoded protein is CASRTGTTNTGELFF.

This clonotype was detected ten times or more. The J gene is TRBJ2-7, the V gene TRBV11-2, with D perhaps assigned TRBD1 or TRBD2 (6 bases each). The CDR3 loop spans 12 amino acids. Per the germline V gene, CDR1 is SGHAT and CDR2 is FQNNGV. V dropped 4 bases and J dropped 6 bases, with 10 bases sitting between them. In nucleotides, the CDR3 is TGTGCCAGCAGCTCCGGGGGCGGCGAGCAGTACTTC. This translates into CASSSGGGEQYF.

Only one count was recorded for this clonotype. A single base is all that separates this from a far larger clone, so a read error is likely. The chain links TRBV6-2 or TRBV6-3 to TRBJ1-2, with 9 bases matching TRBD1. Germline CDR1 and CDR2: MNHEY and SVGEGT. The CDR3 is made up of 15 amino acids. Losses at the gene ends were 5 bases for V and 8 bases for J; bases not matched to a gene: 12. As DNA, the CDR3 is TGTGCCAGCAGTGAAGAGAGTGGGACAGGGAGAGGCTACACCTTC. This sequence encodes CASSEESGTGRGYTF.

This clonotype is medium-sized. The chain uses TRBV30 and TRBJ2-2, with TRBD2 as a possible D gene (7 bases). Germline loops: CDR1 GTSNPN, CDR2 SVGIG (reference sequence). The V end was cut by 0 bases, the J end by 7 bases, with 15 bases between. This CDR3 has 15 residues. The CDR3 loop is CAWSVRGASGGELFF. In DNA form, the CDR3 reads TGTGCCTGGAGTGTACGGGGGGCTAGCGGCGGGGAGCTGTTTTTT.

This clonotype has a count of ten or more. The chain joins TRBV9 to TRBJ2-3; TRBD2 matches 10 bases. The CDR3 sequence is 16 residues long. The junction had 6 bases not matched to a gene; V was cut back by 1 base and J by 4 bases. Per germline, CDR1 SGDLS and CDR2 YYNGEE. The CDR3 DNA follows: TGTGCCAGCAGCGTATTAGCGGGAGGTTCGGCAGATACGCAGTATTTT. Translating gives CASSVLAGGSADTQYF.

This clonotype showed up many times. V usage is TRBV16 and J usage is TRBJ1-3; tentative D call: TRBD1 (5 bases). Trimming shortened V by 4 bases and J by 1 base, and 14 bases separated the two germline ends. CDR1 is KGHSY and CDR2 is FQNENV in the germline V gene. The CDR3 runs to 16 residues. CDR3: CASSRAPGISGNTIYF. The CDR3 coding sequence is TGTGCCAGCAGCCGAGCCCCAGGGATATCTGGAAACACCATATATTTT.